This T cell receptor (beta chain) was found in a study of blood T cell repertoires in COVID-19. Overall study: The United States, Italy and Spain were the sources of the acute and convalescent COVID-19 samples.

Original analysis: Counts of nucleated cells, estimated from reference gene primer amplification, were obtained. TCRdb's copy holds only in-frame clones and misses some; the assay was immunoSEQ multiplex PCR. V and J calls plus clone size are reproduced from that table; the DNA served to infer D and trimming. This sample has roughly 23,000 clones, with 85% to 95% found just once. The CDR3 covers 16 residues. The trim removed 4 bases at V and 2 bases at J, leaving 7 bases unmatched. The V gene's germline CDR1 is LNHDA and CDR2 SQIVND (reference sequence). What was sequenced was peripheral blood. The chain links TRBV19 to TRBJ2-2; 7 positions agree with TRBD2. This clonotype originated in a woman in her fifties or sixties with active COVID-19. The CDR3 nucleotides read TGTGCCAGTAGTACTAGCGGAGGATCCAACACCGGGGAGCTGTTTTTT. Translation: CASSTSGGSNTGELFF.